This TCR beta chain was identified during a study of shared clonotypes between healthy human individuals. Study conclusions and caveats: It was expected that sequencing depth would affect clonotype sharing among donors.

Deep was the level at which the assay was run. Generated by immunoSEQ multiplex PCR, the TCRdb table keeps only in-frame clones and is missing some. The sample has 700,000 or so clones, more than 70% seen once. Researchers partitioned CD4+ cells into CD45RA+ naive and CD45RA-negative memory subsets. This clone showed up just once. Its antigen is not known. The CDR3 sequence is 12 residues long. Looked up from germline, CDR1 is SGHTA and CDR2 is FQGTGA. V was cut by 4 bases and J by 7 bases, with 8 bases left in between. The chain combines TRBV7-3 with TRBJ1-5, with D unresolved. This sequence was found in a woman aged 25 to 39 in good health. The sample taken for sequencing was memory CD4+ T cells sorted from blood. Subset: CD45RA-negative fraction. CDR3 protein: CASSSGGQPQHF. The CDR3 nucleotides read TGTGCCAGCAGCTCTGGCGGCCAGCCCCAGCATTTT.